One sample yielded the 4 T cell receptor beta chains listed below, sequenced in a study of T cell repertoires and HLA-DP antigens. Repertoires were generated with immunoSEQ multiplex PCR, while TCRdb's copy carries only in-frame clones and drops some. Here the sample spans 90,000 to 130,000 clones, 85% to 95% being singletons. No antigen has been identified for these receptors. Sequenced input: CD4+ T cells from PBMCs. Receptors originate from a woman in her late teens or twenties in good health and CMV-seronegative.

This chain uses TRBV11-2 with TRBJ1-3; the D is unclear. Germline CDR1 and CDR2: SGHAT and FQNNGV. This CDR3 is 17 amino acids long. V was clipped by 5 bases and J by 2 bases, with 19 bases between them. The CDR3: CASSVSLRGNAGNTIYF. CDR3 DNA: TGTGCCAGCAGCGTGTCCCTCCGGGGTAACGCTGGAAACACCATATATTTT.

The rearrangement joins TRBV11-2 to TRBJ2-2; no reliable D call. V was clipped by 1 base and J by 6 bases, with 3 bases between them. Germline loops: CDR1 SGHAT, CDR2 FQNNGV. The CDR3 covers 12 residues. This CDR3 is CASSLVAGELFF. The CDR3 DNA reads TGTGCCAGCAGCTTAGTAGCCGGGGAGCTGTTTTTT.

This clone was detected a few times. The chain recombines TRBV5-1 with TRBJ2-2; D assignment may be TRBD1 or TRBD2 (5 bases each). The germline V gene has CDR1 SGHRS and CDR2 YFSETQ. The V end was cut by 4 bases, the J end by 4 bases, with 14 bases between. The CDR3 totals 15 residues. The CDR3 sequence is CASSARDGRTGELFF. In DNA, the CDR3 is TGCGCCAGCAGCGCCCGGGACGGCCGCACCGGGGAGCTGTTTTTT.

The rearrangement uses TRBV28 and TRBJ1-5; D may be TRBD1 (6 bases). The V and J ends lost 3 bases and 6 bases respectively, with 9 bases between them. Germline V gene lookup returns CDR1 MDHEN and CDR2 SYDVKM. This CDR3 spans 13 amino acids. The CDR3 is CASSLGGRQPQHF. Written as DNA, the CDR3 is TGTGCCAGCAGTTTGGGGGGCCGTCAGCCCCAGCATTTT.